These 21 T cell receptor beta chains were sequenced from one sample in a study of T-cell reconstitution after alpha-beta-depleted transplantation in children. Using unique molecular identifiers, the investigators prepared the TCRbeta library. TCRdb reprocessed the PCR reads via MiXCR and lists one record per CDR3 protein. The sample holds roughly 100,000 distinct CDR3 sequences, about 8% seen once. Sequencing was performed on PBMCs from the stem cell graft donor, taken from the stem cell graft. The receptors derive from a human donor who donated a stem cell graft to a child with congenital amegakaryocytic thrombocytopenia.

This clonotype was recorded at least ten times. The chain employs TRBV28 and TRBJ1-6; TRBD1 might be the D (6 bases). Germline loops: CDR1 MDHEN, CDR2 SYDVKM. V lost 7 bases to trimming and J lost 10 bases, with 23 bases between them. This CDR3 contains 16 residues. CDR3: CASIPGGARGESPLHF. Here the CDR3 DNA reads TGTGCCAGCATTCCGGGGGGGGCGCGAGGAGAGTCACCCCTCCACTTT.

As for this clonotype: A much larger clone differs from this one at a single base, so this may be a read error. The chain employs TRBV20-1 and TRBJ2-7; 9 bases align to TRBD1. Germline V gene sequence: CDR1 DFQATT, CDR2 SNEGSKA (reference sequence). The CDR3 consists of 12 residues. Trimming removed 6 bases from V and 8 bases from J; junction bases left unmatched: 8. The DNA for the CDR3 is TGCAGTGCCGCGGGACAGGGTTACCAGCAGTACTTC. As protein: CSAAGQGYQQYF.

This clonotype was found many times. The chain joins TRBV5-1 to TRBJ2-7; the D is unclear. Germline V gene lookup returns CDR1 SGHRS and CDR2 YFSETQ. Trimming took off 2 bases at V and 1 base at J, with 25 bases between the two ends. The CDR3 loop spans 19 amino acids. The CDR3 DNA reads TGCGCCAGCAGCTTTAGGGAACGACTCCTTGCGGACCCGTCCTACGAGCAGTACTTC. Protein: CASSFRERLLADPSYEQYF.

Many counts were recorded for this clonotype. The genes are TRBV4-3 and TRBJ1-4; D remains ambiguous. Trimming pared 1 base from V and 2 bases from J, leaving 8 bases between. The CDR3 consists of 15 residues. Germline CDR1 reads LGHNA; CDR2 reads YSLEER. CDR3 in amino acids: CASSQGSGTNEKLFF. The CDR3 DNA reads TGCGCCAGCAGCCAAGGGTCGGGGACTAATGAAAAACTGTTTTTT.

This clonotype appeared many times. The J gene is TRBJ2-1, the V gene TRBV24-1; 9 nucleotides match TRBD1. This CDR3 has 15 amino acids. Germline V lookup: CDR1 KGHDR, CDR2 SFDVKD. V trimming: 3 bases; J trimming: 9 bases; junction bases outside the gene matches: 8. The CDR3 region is CATSDPGQGLGEQFF. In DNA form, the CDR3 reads TGTGCCACCAGTGATCCGGGACAGGGATTAGGTGAGCAGTTCTTC.

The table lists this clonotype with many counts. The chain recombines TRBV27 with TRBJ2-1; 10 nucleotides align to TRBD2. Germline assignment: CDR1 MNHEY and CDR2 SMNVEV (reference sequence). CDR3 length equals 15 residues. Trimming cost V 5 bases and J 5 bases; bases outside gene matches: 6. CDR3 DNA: TGTGCCAGCAGTGCACTAGCGGGACGAAACAATGAGCAGTTCTTC. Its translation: CASSALAGRNNEQFF.

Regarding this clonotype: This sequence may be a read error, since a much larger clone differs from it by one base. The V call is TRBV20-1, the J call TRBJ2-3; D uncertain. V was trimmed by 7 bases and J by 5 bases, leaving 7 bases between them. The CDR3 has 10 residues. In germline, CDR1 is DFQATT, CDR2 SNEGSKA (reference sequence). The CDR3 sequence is CSELRDTQYF. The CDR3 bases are TGCAGTGAACTAAGAGATACGCAGTATTTT.

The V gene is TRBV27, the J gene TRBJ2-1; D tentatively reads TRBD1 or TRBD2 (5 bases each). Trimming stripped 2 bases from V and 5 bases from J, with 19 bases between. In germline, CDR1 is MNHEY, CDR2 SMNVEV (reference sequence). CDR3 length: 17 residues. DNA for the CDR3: TGTGCCAGCAGTTTACGAGGGGACCGGGACCGCAACAATGAGCAGTTCTTC. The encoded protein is CASSLRGDRDRNNEQFF.

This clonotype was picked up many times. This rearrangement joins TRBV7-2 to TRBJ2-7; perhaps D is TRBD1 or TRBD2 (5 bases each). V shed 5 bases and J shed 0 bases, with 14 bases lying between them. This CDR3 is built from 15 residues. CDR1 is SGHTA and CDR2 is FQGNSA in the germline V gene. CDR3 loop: CASSTQGTASYEQYF. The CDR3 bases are TGTGCCAGCAGCACACAAGGGACGGCCTCCTACGAGCAGTACTTC.

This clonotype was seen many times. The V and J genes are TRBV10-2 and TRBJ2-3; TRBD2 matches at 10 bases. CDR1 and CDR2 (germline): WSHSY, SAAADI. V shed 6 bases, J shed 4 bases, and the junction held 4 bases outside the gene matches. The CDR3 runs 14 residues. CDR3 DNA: TGCGCCAGCAGACTCGGACTAGCGGCAGATACGCAGTATTTT. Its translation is CASRLGLAADTQYF.

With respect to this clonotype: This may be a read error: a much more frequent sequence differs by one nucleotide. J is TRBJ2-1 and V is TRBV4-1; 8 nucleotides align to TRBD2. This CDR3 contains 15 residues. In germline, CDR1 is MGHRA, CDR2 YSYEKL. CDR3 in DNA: TGCGCCAGCAGCCAAGACGGGACTAGATACAATGGGCAGTTCTTC. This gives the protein CASSQDGTRYNGQFF.

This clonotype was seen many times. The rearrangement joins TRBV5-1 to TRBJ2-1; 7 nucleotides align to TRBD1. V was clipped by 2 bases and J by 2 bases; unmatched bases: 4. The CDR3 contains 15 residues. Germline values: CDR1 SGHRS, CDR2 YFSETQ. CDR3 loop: CASSFQGDPYNEQFF. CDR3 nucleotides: TGCGCCAGCAGCTTCCAGGGGGACCCCTACAATGAGCAGTTCTTC.

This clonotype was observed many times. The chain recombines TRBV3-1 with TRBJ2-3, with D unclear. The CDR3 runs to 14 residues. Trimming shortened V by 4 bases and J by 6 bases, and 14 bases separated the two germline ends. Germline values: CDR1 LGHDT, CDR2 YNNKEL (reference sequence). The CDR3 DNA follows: TGTGCCAGCAGCCTGAACGACCGGGTCGATACGCAGTATTTT. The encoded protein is CASSLNDRVDTQYF.

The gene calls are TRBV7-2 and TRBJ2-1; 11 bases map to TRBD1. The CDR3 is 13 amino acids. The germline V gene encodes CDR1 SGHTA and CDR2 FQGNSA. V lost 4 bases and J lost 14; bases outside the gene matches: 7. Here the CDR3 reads CASSSRTGGMKFF. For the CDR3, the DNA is TGTGCCAGCAGCTCAAGGACAGGGGGCATGAAGTTCTTC.

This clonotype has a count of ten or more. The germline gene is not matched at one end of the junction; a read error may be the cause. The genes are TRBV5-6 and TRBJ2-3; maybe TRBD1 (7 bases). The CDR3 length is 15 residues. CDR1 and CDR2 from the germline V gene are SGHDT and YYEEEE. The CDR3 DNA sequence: TGTGCCAGCAACTTGGAGGGGGCTGGGGGAGATACGCAGTATTTT. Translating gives CASNLEGAGGDTQYF. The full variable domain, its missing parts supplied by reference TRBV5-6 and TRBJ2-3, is DAGVTQSPTHLIKTRGQQVTLRCSPKSGHDTVSWYQQALGQGPQFIFQYYEEEERQRGNFPDRFSGHQFPNYSSELNVNALLLGDSALYLCASNLEGAGGDTQYFGPGTRLTVL.

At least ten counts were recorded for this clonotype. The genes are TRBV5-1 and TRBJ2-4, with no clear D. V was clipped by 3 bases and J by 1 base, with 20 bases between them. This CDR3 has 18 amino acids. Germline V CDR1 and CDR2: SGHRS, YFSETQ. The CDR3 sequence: CASSSSPQPLGAKNIQYF. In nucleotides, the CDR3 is TGCGCCAGCAGCTCATCCCCACAGCCACTTGGGGCCAAAAACATTCAGTACTTC.

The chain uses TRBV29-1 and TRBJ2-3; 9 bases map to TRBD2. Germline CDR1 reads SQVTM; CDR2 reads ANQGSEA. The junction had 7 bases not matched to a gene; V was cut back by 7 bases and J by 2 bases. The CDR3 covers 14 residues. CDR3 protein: CSAGGGRVTDTQYF. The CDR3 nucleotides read TGCAGCGCTGGAGGCGGGAGGGTCACAGATACGCAGTATTTT.

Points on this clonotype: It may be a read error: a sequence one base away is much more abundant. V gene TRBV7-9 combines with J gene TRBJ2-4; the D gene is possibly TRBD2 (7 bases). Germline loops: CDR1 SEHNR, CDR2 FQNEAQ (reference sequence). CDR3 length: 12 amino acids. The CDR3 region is CASSEGGNSQYF. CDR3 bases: TGTGCCAGCAGCGAGGGGGGGAACAGTCAGTACTTC.

This CDR3 reads CASSDGGSMHNEQFF. The CDR3 region has the DNA TGTGCCAGCAGTGACGGTGGTAGCATGCACAATGAGCAGTTCTTC. This rearrangement joins TRBV6-4 to TRBJ2-1; D is unclear. The CDR3 loop spans 15 amino acids. Germline assignment: CDR1 MRHNA and CDR2 SNTAGT. Trimming took 2 bases from V and 5 from J, leaving 13 bases between them.

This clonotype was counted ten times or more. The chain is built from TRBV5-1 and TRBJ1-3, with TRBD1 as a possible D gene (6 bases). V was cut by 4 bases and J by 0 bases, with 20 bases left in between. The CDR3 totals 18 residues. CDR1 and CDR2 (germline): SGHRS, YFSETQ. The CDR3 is CASSQPLQGTGSGNTIYF. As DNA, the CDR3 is TGCGCCAGCAGCCAGCCCCTACAGGGCACCGGCTCTGGAAACACCATATATTTT.

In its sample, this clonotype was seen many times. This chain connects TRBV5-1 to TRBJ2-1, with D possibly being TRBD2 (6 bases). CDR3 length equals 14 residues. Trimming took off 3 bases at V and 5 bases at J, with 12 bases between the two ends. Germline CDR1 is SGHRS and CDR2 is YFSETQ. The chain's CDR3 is CASSSGTSDNEQFF. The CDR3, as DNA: TGCGCCAGCAGCTCCGGGACTTCGGACAATGAGCAGTTCTTC.